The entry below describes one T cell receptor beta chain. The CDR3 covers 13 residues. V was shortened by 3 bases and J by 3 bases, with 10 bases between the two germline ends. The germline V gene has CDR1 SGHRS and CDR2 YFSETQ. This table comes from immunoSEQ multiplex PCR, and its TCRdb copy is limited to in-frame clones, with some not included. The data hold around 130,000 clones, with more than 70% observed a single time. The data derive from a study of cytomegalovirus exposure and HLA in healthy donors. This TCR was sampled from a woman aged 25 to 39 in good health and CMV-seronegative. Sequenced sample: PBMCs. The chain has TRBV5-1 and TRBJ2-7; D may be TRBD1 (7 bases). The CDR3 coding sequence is TGCGCCAGCAGCTGGAGGGACAGCTACGAGCAGTACTTC. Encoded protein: CASSWRDSYEQYF.